These T cell receptor beta chains were read from a single sample in a study of OX40 agonist ivuxolimab in advanced cancers. Only in-frame clones appear in the TCRdb table, and some are missing; sequencing was by immunoSEQ multiplex PCR. The repertoire holds around 46,000 clones, with roughly three quarters as singletons. The sequenced sample was CD4+ or CD8+ T cells sorted from blood, obtained in a trial of the OX40 agonist ivuxolimab. All receptors derive from an adult with an advanced solid tumor such as melanoma, head and neck, liver or kidney cancer. Both conserved end residues are part of each CDR3. Each record gives: CDR3 DNA, CDR3 protein, D gene, V gene, clone size, J gene. The D gene is left open where the match is weak. Clone size appears in some rows only: once, few, many, or a class for an expanded clone.

CDR3 DNA: TGTGCCAGCAGCTTGGGGGAGGCACCGTTAGCTGAAGCTTTCTTT
CDR3 protein: CASSLGEAPLAEAFF
D gene: -
V gene: TRBV5-4
clone size: -
J gene: TRBJ1-1

CDR3 DNA: TGTGCCAGCAGCTTAGCGGCGCAGTTGGCTAATCGAGGGGAGCTGTTTTTT
CDR3 protein: CASSLAAQLANRGELFF
D gene: -
V gene: TRBV7-2
clone size: few
J gene: TRBJ2-2

CDR3 DNA: TGTGCCATCAGGGGGGCGGGAGGAGCCTACGAGCAGTACTTC
CDR3 protein: CAIRGAGGAYEQYF
D gene: TRBD2
V gene: TRBV10-3
clone size: -
J gene: TRBJ2-7

CDR3 DNA: TGTGCCAGCAGCTTAGCCGGAGAATACGAGCAGTACTTC
CDR3 protein: CASSLAGEYEQYF
D gene: -
V gene: TRBV7-9
clone size: -
J gene: TRBJ2-7

CDR3 DNA: TGTGCCAGTTCCGGGACTTCCTACGAGCAGTACTTC
CDR3 protein: CASSGTSYEQYF
D gene: -
V gene: TRBV6-5
clone size: -
J gene: TRBJ2-7

CDR3 DNA: TGTGCCAGTAGTATGCCGCGGTCGCGAAGGACAACTATGAATGAAAAACTGTTTTTT
CDR3 protein: CASSMPRSRRTTMNEKLFF
D gene: -
V gene: TRBV19
clone size: -
J gene: TRBJ1-4

CDR3 DNA: TGTGCCTCAAGGGGCGGGAGGACCCTACCGCAAGAGACCCAGTACTTC
CDR3 protein: CASRGGRTLPQETQYF
D gene: TRBD2
V gene: TRBV14
clone size: -
J gene: TRBJ2-5

CDR3 DNA: TGTGCCAGCAGCTTAACCCGCGGGAGCAGGAATGAGCAGTTCTTC
CDR3 protein: CASSLTRGSRNEQFF
D gene: TRBD2
V gene: TRBV11-2
clone size: -
J gene: TRBJ2-1

CDR3 DNA: TGCGCCAGCAGCCGGATCGGGACTAGCGGGAGAGAGACCCAGTACTTC
CDR3 protein: CASSRIGTSGRETQYF
D gene: TRBD2
V gene: TRBV5-1
clone size: -
J gene: TRBJ2-5

CDR3 DNA: TGTGCTAGTCAGACAGGTCAAGGGTACAATGAGCAGTTCTTC
CDR3 protein: CASQTGQGYNEQFF
D gene: -
V gene: TRBV12-5
clone size: -
J gene: TRBJ2-1

CDR3 DNA: TGTGCCAGCAGCTTCGGCGGGAGGGCAGGCTCCTACGAGCAGTACTTC
CDR3 protein: CASSFGGRAGSYEQYF
D gene: TRBD2
V gene: TRBV7-6
clone size: -
J gene: TRBJ2-7

CDR3 DNA: TGTGCCAGCAGCGGGGGGGGACTAGCGGCCCAAGAATCACGGTTCTTC
CDR3 protein: CASSGGGLAAQESRFF
D gene: TRBD2
V gene: TRBV7-2
clone size: -
J gene: TRBJ2-1

CDR3 DNA: TGTGCCAGCACTGACAGGGCCACCTACGAGCAGTACTTC
CDR3 protein: CASTDRATYEQYF
D gene: TRBD1
V gene: TRBV7-9
clone size: -
J gene: TRBJ2-7

CDR3 DNA: TGCAGCGTTGACGGGAGTAGGCAAGATACGCAGTATTTT
CDR3 protein: CSVDGSRQDTQYF
D gene: -
V gene: TRBV29-1
clone size: -
J gene: TRBJ2-3

CDR3 DNA: TGTGCCAGCAGTTATACAGGGGGGGAGCAGTACTTC
CDR3 protein: CASSYTGGEQYF
D gene: TRBD1
V gene: TRBV7-9
clone size: -
J gene: TRBJ2-7

CDR3 DNA: TGTGCCAGTAAGCCGGGGACTAGCGTCTCCACAGATACGCAGTATTTT
CDR3 protein: CASKPGTSVSTDTQYF
D gene: TRBD2
V gene: TRBV19
clone size: -
J gene: TRBJ2-3

CDR3 DNA: TGTGCCAGCTCAGTCCGAGGGACAGGGGGACCCCCGGGGAACACTGAAGCTTTCTTT
CDR3 protein: CASSVRGTGGPPGNTEAFF
D gene: TRBD1
V gene: TRBV18
clone size: -
J gene: TRBJ1-1

CDR3 DNA: TGTGCCAGCGGCAGGGGTCGGGGGCTATACGAGCAGTACTTC
CDR3 protein: CASGRGRGLYEQYF
D gene: -
V gene: TRBV6-1
clone size: -
J gene: TRBJ2-7

CDR3 DNA: TGTGCCTGGAGCCGAGGGTTGGGGGGTGAAAAACTGTTTTTT
CDR3 protein: CAWSRGLGGEKLFF
D gene: -
V gene: TRBV30
clone size: -
J gene: TRBJ1-4

CDR3 DNA: TGTGCCAGCAGTAGGACTTTGTTCGATACGCAGTATTTT
CDR3 protein: CASSRTLFDTQYF
D gene: -
V gene: TRBV6-5
clone size: -
J gene: TRBJ2-3

CDR3 DNA: TGTGCCAGCAGCCTCTTAGCGGGAGTTGGGACAGATACGCAGTATTTT
CDR3 protein: CASSLLAGVGTDTQYF
D gene: TRBD2
V gene: TRBV14
clone size: -
J gene: TRBJ2-3

CDR3 DNA: TGTGCCTGGACGACCCCTCGGGTCCAAGAGACCCAGTACTTC
CDR3 protein: CAWTTPRVQETQYF
D gene: -
V gene: TRBV30
clone size: -
J gene: TRBJ2-5

CDR3 DNA: TGTGCCAGCAGCCCAAGCGGGAGGGCCTTCTACGAGCAGTACTTC
CDR3 protein: CASSPSGRAFYEQYF
D gene: TRBD2
V gene: TRBV9
clone size: -
J gene: TRBJ2-7

CDR3 DNA: TGTGCCAGCAGTTTTAGGGGGCAGGGTGAAAAACTGTTTTTT
CDR3 protein: CASSFRGQGEKLFF
D gene: TRBD1
V gene: TRBV6-6
clone size: -
J gene: TRBJ1-4

CDR3 DNA: TGTGCCAGCCTAGGGGGCAATGAGCAGTTCTTC
CDR3 protein: CASLGGNEQFF
D gene: -
V gene: TRBV6-5
clone size: medium-sized
J gene: TRBJ2-1

CDR3 DNA: TGTGCCAGCAGCCTCCAGGACTCCTTCGCGAACACCGGGGAGCTGTTTTTT
CDR3 protein: CASSLQDSFANTGELFF
D gene: -
V gene: TRBV7-3
clone size: -
J gene: TRBJ2-2

CDR3 DNA: TGCGCCAGCAGCTTATGGACAGGGCGTAACGAGCAGTACTTC
CDR3 protein: CASSLWTGRNEQYF
D gene: TRBD1
V gene: TRBV4-1
clone size: -
J gene: TRBJ2-7

CDR3 DNA: TGTGCCATCGGTAGCGGCACAGATACGCAGTATTTT
CDR3 protein: CAIGSGTDTQYF
D gene: -
V gene: TRBV10-3
clone size: -
J gene: TRBJ2-3